These 7 T cell receptor beta chains were all obtained from the same sample, sequenced in a study of shared T cell receptors in the human thymus. Some clones are missing from TCRdb's copy, which holds only in-frame ones; the method was immunoSEQ multiplex PCR. The sample has about 380,000 clones; 85% to 95% are singletons. Specimen: thymocytes. The source is a human donor.

V and J are TRBV6-5 and TRBJ1-3, with 8 bases that match TRBD1. The length of the CDR3 is 15 residues. Germline V lookup: CDR1 MNHEY, CDR2 SVGAGI. After removal of 5 bases from V and 4 bases from J, the junction contained 7 bases not matched to a gene. CDR3: CASSGGQAVGNTIYF. CDR3 DNA: TGTGCCAGCAGTGGGGGACAGGCAGTGGGAAACACCATATATTTT.

The chain employs TRBV28 and TRBJ1-2; D remains ambiguous. The CDR3 sequence is 12 residues long. V lost 2 bases, J lost 5 bases, and 6 bases lay in between. Germline V gene lookup returns CDR1 MDHEN and CDR2 SYDVKM. The CDR3 sequence is CASSLPEYGYTF. The CDR3 nucleotides read TGTGCCAGCAGTTTACCAGAGTATGGCTACACCTTC.

This clone was detected once. In nucleotides, the CDR3 is TGTGCCAGCAGCTTAGTTCAAGCGGGAGGCAGCACAGATACGCAGTATTTT. It is translated as CASSLVQAGGSTDTQYF. The chain uses TRBV7-8 and TRBJ2-3; 9 positions agree with TRBD2. Trimming removed 1 base from V and 0 bases from J; junction bases left unmatched: 5. Germline V gives CDR1 SGHVS, CDR2 FQNEAQ. The CDR3 runs 17 residues.

The V call is TRBV13, the J call TRBJ2-7; D gene unclear. The germline CDR1 and CDR2 sequences are PRHDT and FYEKMQ (reference sequence). V lost 3 bases, J lost 2 bases, and 5 bases lay in between. There are 12 residues in the CDR3. CDR3 in DNA: TGTGCCAGCAGCTTGGAAACCTACGAGCAGTACTTC. Translating it yields CASSLETYEQYF.

The rearrangement joins TRBV19 to TRBJ2-3, with D perhaps TRBD1 or TRBD2 (5 bases each). The length of the CDR3 is 16 residues. The germline CDR1 and CDR2 sequences are LNHDA and SQIVND (reference sequence). The germline V and J ends were trimmed by 2 bases and 4 bases, with 16 bases remaining between them. CDR3 sequence (DNA): TGTGCCAGTAGTATAACGGGGCGGACCGTCTCAGATACGCAGTATTTT. Its translation is CASSITGRTVSDTQYF. Full variable domain (missing parts from reference TRBV19 and TRBJ2-3): DGGITQSPKYLFRKEGQNVTLSCEQNLNHDAMYWYRQDPGQGLRLIYYSQIVNDFQKGDIAEGYSVSREKKESFPLTVTSAQKNPTAFYLCASSITGRTVSDTQYFGPGTRLTVL.

A note on this clone: A junction end diverges from the germline sequence, so it may reflect a read error. The CDR3 loop reads CASSYSVQGRFHF. CDR3 DNA sequence: TGTGCCAGCAGTTACTCGGTCCAGGGGCGCTTCCACTTC. The chain carries TRBV6-5 and TRBJ1-2, with D perhaps TRBD1 (6 bases). CDR1 MNHEY and CDR2 SVGAGI come from the germline V gene. There are 13 residues in the CDR3.

The J gene is TRBJ2-1, the V gene TRBV27, with TRBD2 matching over 8 bases. CDR1 is MNHEY and CDR2 is SMNVEV in the germline V gene (reference sequence). The CDR3 totals 13 residues. Trimming at V came to 6 bases and at J to 9 bases, leaving 7 bases not matched to a gene. CDR3 residues: CASSPIAGSEQFF. CDR3 bases: TGTGCCAGCAGCCCCATAGCGGGGTCTGAGCAGTTCTTC.